These 25 T cell receptor beta chains were all obtained from the same sample, sequenced in a study of blood T cell repertoires in COVID-19. Assay used: immunoSEQ multiplex PCR; TCRdb lists only in-frame clones, some missing. The sample lists about 68,000 clones, approximately 90% occurring once. The sequenced sample consisted of peripheral blood. These TCRs come from a man aged 45 to 65 with COVID-19, enrolled during active disease.

The chain is built from TRBV6-5 and TRBJ2-1; D may be TRBD1 (6 bases). The V gene lost 6 bases and the J gene lost 8 bases, with 17 bases spanning the gap. There are 14 residues in the CDR3. Germline V gene data show CDR1 as MNHEY and CDR2 as SVGAGI. The CDR3 sequence: CASRVDRSVYEQFF. The CDR3, as DNA: TGTGCCAGCAGAGTGGACAGATCTGTCTATGAGCAGTTCTTC.

This sequence joins TRBV16 and TRBJ1-4; D call uncertain. This CDR3 is built from 16 residues. V dropped 2 bases and J dropped 0 bases, with 10 bases sitting between them. Germline CDR1 is KGHSY and CDR2 is FQNENV. The CDR3 here is CASSQTLAATNEKLFF. CDR3 in DNA: TGTGCCAGCAGCCAAACATTGGCAGCAACTAATGAAAAACTGTTTTTT.

J is TRBJ2-1 and V is TRBV30; 13 bases are a match to TRBD2. The V and J ends lost 5 bases and 10 bases, in that order; junction bases with no gene match: 17. The CDR3 has 17 amino acids. Germline V gene lookup returns CDR1 GTSNPN and CDR2 SVGIG (reference sequence). The CDR3 protein is CAWARGHVTSGRPEQFF. Written as DNA, the CDR3 is TGTGCCTGGGCCAGGGGGCATGTGACTAGCGGGAGGCCCGAGCAGTTCTTC.

The J gene is TRBJ2-7, the V gene TRBV7-2; TRBD2 matches 9 bases. The CDR3 is 14 residues long. Germline loops: CDR1 SGHTA, CDR2 FQGNSA. After removal of 5 bases from V and 4 bases from J, the junction contained 6 bases not matched to a gene. CDR3 sequence: CASSAGTSFYEQYF. The CDR3 DNA reads as TGTGCCAGCAGCGCCGGGACTAGCTTTTACGAGCAGTACTTC.

The chain is built from TRBV18 and TRBJ1-1; TRBD1 agrees at 8 bases. CDR3 length: 15 amino acids. From germline, CDR1 is KGHSH and CDR2 LQKENI. V dropped 5 bases and J dropped 0; count of bases not matched to a gene: 5. The CDR3 coding sequence is TGTGCCAGCTCAACTGGACAGGGCATGAACACTGAAGCTTTCTTT. Translating it yields CASSTGQGMNTEAFF.

The rearrangement joins TRBV6-4 to TRBJ2-7; TRBD1 aligns across 9 bases. The V gene end was trimmed by 4 bases and the J gene end by 0 bases; junction bases not matched to a gene: 4. Germline assignment: CDR1 MRHNA and CDR2 SNTAGT. CDR3 length: 15 residues. In DNA form, the CDR3 reads TGTGCCAGCAGTGTGGAGACAGGGGGCTCCTACGAGCAGTACTTC. Amino acids: CASSVETGGSYEQYF.

J is TRBJ2-7 and V is TRBV6-7; 8 nucleotides line up with TRBD1. TRBV6-7 counts as an open reading frame of uncertain function. V lost 2 bases and J lost 3; bases outside the gene matches: 30. This CDR3 contains 23 residues. CDR3 sequence (DNA): TGTGCCAGCAGTTACGGCCCCGGACAGGGAACCCTTATGCTCGGGGATGGGGACTACGAGCAGTACTTC. This sequence encodes CASSYGPGQGTLMLGDGDYEQYF.

The chain is built from TRBV29-1 and TRBJ2-3, with 10 bases lining up with TRBD2. CDR1 is SQVTM, CDR2 ANQGSEA, per germline. CDR3 size: 13 residues. Trimming removed 2 bases from V and 6 bases from J; junction bases left unmatched: 2. CDR3 sequence (DNA): TGCAGCGTTGAACTAGCGGGAGCGGATACGCAGTATTTT. It yields the protein CSVELAGADTQYF.

V and J are TRBV2 and TRBJ2-7, with TRBD2 matching over 8 bases. This CDR3 has 14 amino acids. CDR1 is SNHLY, CDR2 FYNNEI, per germline. J gave up 4 bases and V 4 bases, and 6 bases lay outside the gene matches. Written as DNA, the CDR3 is TGTGCCAGCAGTGGGGAGCGGGAGTGGTACGAGCAGTACGTC. Its protein is CASSGEREWYEQYV.

This chain connects TRBV19 to TRBJ2-1; D is perhaps TRBD2 (5 bases). The CDR3 loop spans 16 amino acids. CDR1 is LNHDA, CDR2 SQIVND, per germline (reference sequence). V lost 5 bases to trimming and J lost 4 bases, with 18 bases between them. This CDR3 is CASSSIASTKYNEQFF. The DNA for the CDR3 is TGTGCCAGTAGTTCAATAGCGTCGACCAAGTACAATGAGCAGTTCTTC.

The chain joins TRBV30 to TRBJ2-5, with D uncertain. Germline V gene sequence: CDR1 GTSNPN, CDR2 SVGIG (reference sequence). Trimming removed 1 base from V and 4 bases from J, with 10 bases in between. The CDR3 sequence is 13 residues long. As DNA, the CDR3 is TGTGCCTGGAGTGCCAGGCGTGGAGAGACCCAGTACTTC. It codes for CAWSARRGETQYF.

The gene calls are TRBV4-2 and TRBJ2-7, with TRBD1 as a possible D gene (5 bases). The CDR3 runs to 17 residues. The V end was cut by 0 bases, the J end by 4 bases, with 19 bases between. Germline V gene sequence: CDR1 LGHNA, CDR2 YNFKEQ. The CDR3 here is CASSQETAQGIPYEQYF. The CDR3 nucleotides are TGTGCCAGCAGCCAAGAAACGGCGCAGGGCATTCCGTACGAGCAGTACTTC.

V usage is TRBV25-1 and J usage is TRBJ2-5; maybe TRBD2 (5 bases). Germline V gene sequence: CDR1 MGHDK, CDR2 SYGVNS. CDR3 size: 15 residues. The germline V and J ends were trimmed by 2 bases and 1 base, with 11 bases remaining between them. CDR3 coding DNA: TGTGCCAGCAGTGAACCGAGGCGGGTCCAAGAGACCCAGTACTTC. Its protein is CASSEPRRVQETQYF. Filled out from reference TRBV25-1 and TRBJ2-5, the complete variable domain reads EADIYQTPRYLVIGTGKKITLECSQTMGHDKMYWYQQDPGMELHLIHYSYGVNSTEKGDLSSESTVSRIRTEHFPLTLESARPSHTSQYLCASSEPRRVQETQYFGPGTRLLVL.

V gene TRBV27 combines with J gene TRBJ2-2; 8 positions match TRBD2. The CDR3 length is 16 residues. J lost 3 bases, V lost 4 bases, and 7 bases had no gene match. The germline V gene encodes CDR1 MNHEY and CDR2 SMNVEV (reference sequence). CDR3: CASSYLSGSYTGELFF. The CDR3 coding sequence is TGTGCCAGCAGTTACCTAAGCGGGAGTTACACCGGGGAGCTGTTTTTT.

The chain employs TRBV3-1 (or the pseudogene TRBV3-2) and TRBJ2-1; D ambiguous. CDR3 length equals 15 residues. Germline V gene sequence: CDR1 LGHDT, CDR2 YNNKEL (reference sequence). V was clipped by 0 bases and J by 1 base, with 7 bases between them. The CDR3 region has the DNA TGTGCCAGCAGCCAAGACAGCGCTTCCTACAATGAGCAGTTCTTC. It translates to CASSQDSASYNEQFF.

The chain employs TRBV5-1 and TRBJ2-7, with no clear D. This CDR3 comprises 12 residues. V was clipped by 2 bases and J by 8 bases, with 11 bases between them. Germline V gives CDR1 SGHRS, CDR2 YFSETQ. The CDR3 DNA reads TGCGCCAGCAGCTTTGCGGAACGGCAGCAGTACTTC. This sequence encodes CASSFAERQQYF. Combining the CDR3 with reference TRBV5-1 and TRBJ2-7 gives the whole variable domain KAGVTQTPRYLIKTRGQQVTLSCSPISGHRSVSWYQQTPGQGLQFLFEYFSETQRNKGNFPGRFSGRQFSNSRSEMNVSTLELGDSALYLCASSFAERQQYFGPGTRLTVT.

The chain has TRBV24-1 and TRBJ1-3; D is unclear. Looked up from germline, CDR1 is KGHDR and CDR2 is SFDVKD. The CDR3 has 14 residues. V was shortened by 2 bases and J by 2 bases, with 6 bases between the two germline ends. The CDR3 protein is CATSDSRTGNTIYF. CDR3 DNA sequence: TGTGCCACCAGTGATTCGAGGACTGGAAACACCATATATTTT.

The V gene is TRBV30, the J gene TRBJ1-3, with D maybe TRBD1 (6 bases). The V and J ends lost 1 base and 8 bases respectively, with 15 bases between them. This CDR3 region has 14 residues. Germline values: CDR1 GTSNPN, CDR2 SVGIG (reference sequence). CDR3 in DNA: TGTGCCTGGAGTGGGGGGCAGGGTGTCGACACCATATATTTT. Residues: CAWSGGQGVDTIYF.

This chain connects TRBV3-1 (or the pseudogene TRBV3-2) to TRBJ1-6; no definite D call. Trimming left V 5 bases short and J 7 bases short, with 15 bases between. This CDR3 contains 15 residues. CDR1 LGHDT and CDR2 YNNKEL come from the germline V gene (reference sequence). CDR3 sequence: CASSSWGGSNSPLHF. The CDR3 nucleotides are TGTGCCAGCAGCAGCTGGGGAGGGTCGAATTCACCCCTCCACTTT.

The chain joins TRBV13 to TRBJ2-1, with D perhaps TRBD2 (6 bases). Germline assignment: CDR1 PRHDT and CDR2 FYEKMQ (reference sequence). With 4 bases removed from V and 9 bases from J, the gap between germline ends came to 16 bases. The CDR3 runs to 14 residues. CDR3 nucleotides: TGTGCCAGCAGCTCCCCACGGGGGAAAGGTGAGCAGTTCTTC. It codes for CASSSPRGKGEQFF.

This clone was counted once. The chain has TRBV18 and TRBJ2-2; D may be TRBD1 (5 bases). V was pared by 1 base and J by 4 bases, with 13 bases between. This CDR3 region has 16 residues. Germline values: CDR1 KGHSH, CDR2 LQKENI. The CDR3 region has the DNA TGTGCCAGCTCACCACGGGTGACAGTGACCACCGGGGAGCTGTTTTTT. It yields the protein CASSPRVTVTTGELFF.

V usage is TRBV9 and J usage is TRBJ2-1, with D possibly matching TRBD1 (5 bases). The CDR3 is 12 residues long. The germline CDR1 and CDR2 sequences are SGDLS and YYNGEE. Trimming took off 2 bases at V and 8 bases at J, with 8 bases between the two ends. The CDR3 sequence is CASSVGPDEQFF. CDR3 coding DNA: TGTGCCAGCAGCGTGGGGCCAGATGAGCAGTTCTTC. Using reference TRBV9 and TRBJ2-1 for the parts outside the CDR3, the full variable domain is DSGVTQTPKHLITATGQRVTLRCSPRSGDLSVYWYQQSLDQGLQFLIQYYNGEERAKGNILERFSAQQFPDLHSELNLSSLELGDSALYFCASSVGPDEQFFGPGTRLTVL.

This clone was seen a single time. J is TRBJ2-1 and V is TRBV19, with 9 bases fitting TRBD1. CDR1 is LNHDA, CDR2 SQIVND, per germline (reference sequence). The CDR3 extends over 15 amino acids. With 1 base clipped from V and 9 bases from J, the junction kept 7 bases outside the gene matches. Written as DNA, the CDR3 is TGTGCCAGTAGTATAGCATTGGGACAGGGCGGTGAGCAGTTCTTC. Its translation is CASSIALGQGGEQFF. Supplemented by reference TRBV19 and TRBJ2-1, the full variable domain reads DGGITQSPKYLFRKEGQNVTLSCEQNLNHDAMYWYRQDPGQGLRLIYYSQIVNDFQKGDIAEGYSVSREKKESFPLTVTSAQKNPTAFYLCASSIALGQGGEQFFGPGTRLTVL.

This clone was recorded once. This chain connects TRBV19 to TRBJ2-5; maybe TRBD1 (5 bases). In germline, CDR1 is LNHDA, CDR2 SQIVND (reference sequence). The CDR3 is 13 amino acids. The V end lost 6 bases, the J end lost 5 bases, and 13 bases lay between the germline ends. The chain's CDR3 is CASRSGSRETQYF. The CDR3 coding sequence is TGTGCCAGTAGATCAGGGTCTAGGGAGACCCAGTACTTC.

The rearrangement links TRBV5-1 to TRBJ2-2, with D perhaps TRBD2 (5 bases). Trimming shortened V by 4 bases and J by 4 bases, and 17 bases separated the two germline ends. The CDR3 consists of 16 residues. The V gene's germline CDR1 is SGHRS and CDR2 YFSETQ. The CDR3 loop reads CASSQMSGVSTGELFF. CDR3 coding DNA: TGCGCCAGCAGCCAGATGTCCGGGGTGAGCACCGGGGAGCTGTTTTTT.